The TCR beta chain under discussion was sequenced for a study of identical twins. Template switching added a universal primer binding site, and final cDNA carried unique molecular identifiers. TCRdb reprocessed the 5' RACE reads via MiXCR and lists one record per CDR3 protein. The sample records some 440,000 distinct CDR3 sequences, 24% being singletons. Trimming removed 3 bases at V and 4 bases at J, with 12 bases between. This CDR3 is 13 amino acids long. Germline V gene lookup returns CDR1 DFQATT and CDR2 SNEGSKA (reference sequence). A further study also used this sample, focusing on T cells expressing NK-cell markers. That work states: Sorted CD3+CD56+NKG2C+, CD3+CD56+NKG2C- and CD3+CD56-NKG2C+ T cells provided the TCR beta repertoires.

Specimen: CD4+ T cells sorted from blood. This chain links TRBV20-1 with TRBJ1-1; D call uncertain. This TCR was recovered from a woman between 18 and 30 years old in good health. Written as DNA, the CDR3 is TGCAGTGCTAGTTACCACCGATCCACTGAAGCTTTCTTT. Its translation is CSASYHRSTEAFF.